This entry lists 14 T cell receptor beta chains sequenced from one sample in a study of T cells in Graves' hyperthyroidism and ophthalmopathy. Authors of the study amplified TCR beta CDR3 regions from RNA transcripts. The primer set for the first-round RT-PCR of the TCR CDR3 was HTBI. From the multiplex PCR reads, TCRdb called clonotypes with MiXCR, one entry per CDR3 protein. Found here are roughly 580,000 distinct CDR3 sequences, approximately 14% of them singletons; the top ten hold 5.8%. Material: blood. The receptors shown here come from a woman younger than 45 with Graves' hyperthyroidism that later progressed to Graves' ophthalmopathy.

The rearrangement links TRBV9 to TRBJ2-1; 7 bases fit TRBD2. Germline CDR1 SGDLS, CDR2 YYNGEE. Trimming cost V 0 bases and J 4 bases; bases outside gene matches: 4. CDR3 length: 15 amino acids. CDR3 coding DNA: TGTGCCAGCAGCGTAGGGGCGGGAGTTTACAATGAGCAGTTCTTC. It encodes CASSVGAGVYNEQFF.

The chain carries TRBV6-1 and TRBJ2-1; 7 nucleotides agree with TRBD2. Germline V CDR1 and CDR2: MNHNS, SASEGT. V was pared by 3 bases and J by 6 bases, with 14 bases of the junction left unmatched. The CDR3 length is 17 residues. CDR3 bases: TGTGCCAGCAGTGAGGACGGATGGGAGCGGGGCCTCAATGAGCAGTTCTTC. This translates into CASSEDGWERGLNEQFF.

In its sample, this clonotype was seen a few times. CDR3 amino acids: CASSVSYQETQYF. CDR3 coding DNA: TGTGCCAGCAGCGTATCGTACCAAGAGACCCAGTACTTC. This chain connects TRBV7-3 to TRBJ2-5; the D is unclear. Germline lookup yields CDR1 SGHTA and CDR2 FQGTGA. Trimming cost V 5 bases and J 0 bases, with 7 bases left between them. This CDR3 has 13 amino acids.

The V call is TRBV7-9, the J call TRBJ2-7; D is possibly TRBD2 (6 bases). Trimming took off 0 bases at V and 1 base at J, with 16 bases between the two ends. Germline lookup yields CDR1 SEHNR and CDR2 FQNEAQ (reference sequence). The CDR3 extends over 17 amino acids. The CDR3 DNA is TGTGCCAGCAGCTTAGCGGGAGGTCGACAAAGGTCCTACGAGCAGTACTTC. It specifies CASSLAGGRQRSYEQYF.

There are many counts of this clonotype. V and J are TRBV6-1 and TRBJ2-2; 11 bases are shared with TRBD1. Germline CDR1 is MNHNS and CDR2 is SASEGT. The CDR3 is 17 amino acids. V gave up 7 bases and J gave up 6 bases; unmatched junction bases: 13. Here the CDR3 reads CASTSGGDRGIAGELFF. Here the CDR3 DNA reads TGTGCCAGCACCTCCGGGGGGGACAGGGGGATTGCCGGGGAGCTGTTTTTT.

This clonotype was seen ten or more times. The V and J genes are TRBV10-3 and TRBJ2-5; no firm D call. The V and J ends lost 2 bases and 2 bases respectively, with 3 bases between them. CDR3 size: 12 residues. Per germline, CDR1 ENHRY and CDR2 SYGVKD. In DNA form, the CDR3 reads TGTGCCATCAGTGAGAAGCAAGAGACCCAGTACTTC. Translating it yields CAISEKQETQYF.

This sequence joins TRBV3-1 and TRBJ2-1; D is unclear. The ends were cut back, 0 bases at V and 2 bases at J, with 8 bases in the middle. The CDR3 has 15 amino acids. Germline V gene sequence: CDR1 LGHDT, CDR2 YNNKEL (reference sequence). In DNA form, the CDR3 reads TGTGCCAGCAGCCAAGATGTGGAGACCTACAATGAGCAGTTCTTC. It is translated as CASSQDVETYNEQFF.

There are many counts of this clonotype. J is TRBJ2-7 and V is TRBV4-1, with D perhaps TRBD2 (5 bases). V lost 6 bases and J lost 0, with 12 bases in between. The CDR3 runs to 14 residues. In germline, CDR1 is MGHRA, CDR2 YSYEKL. CDR3 coding DNA: TGCGCCAGCAGGGCCGGGATAACCTCCTACGAGCAGTACTTC. Protein: CASRAGITSYEQYF.

Ten or more counts support this clonotype. This chain uses TRBV7-3 with TRBJ2-5, with 9 positions matching TRBD1. This CDR3 has 13 residues. Trimming cost V 6 bases and J 4 bases; bases outside gene matches: 3. The germline V gene encodes CDR1 SGHTA and CDR2 FQGTGA. CDR3 sequence (DNA): TGTGCCAGCAGTACAGGGGGCGGAGAGACCCAGTACTTC. Encoded protein: CASSTGGGETQYF. The variable domain in full, completed from reference TRBV7-3 and TRBJ2-5, reads GAGVSQTPSNKVTEKGKYVELRCDPISGHTALYWYRQSLGQGPEFLIYFQGTGAADDSGLPNDRFFAVRPEGSVSTLKIQRTERGDSAVYLCASSTGGGETQYFGPGTRLLVL.

The chain carries TRBV19 and TRBJ2-2; 10 nucleotides agree with TRBD1. J was trimmed by 8 bases and V by 5 bases; bases with no gene match: 14. Germline CDR1 and CDR2: LNHDA and SQIVND (reference sequence). The CDR3 sequence is 17 residues long. The CDR3 loop is CASSLISGTGASGELFF. The CDR3 DNA sequence: TGTGCCAGTAGTCTAATATCCGGGACAGGGGCCTCGGGGGAGCTGTTTTTT.

This clonotype was observed many times. The chain is built from TRBV6-1 and TRBJ1-5; D not resolved. The CDR3 runs 14 residues. V lost 0 bases to trimming and J lost 3 bases, with 6 bases between them. CDR1 and CDR2 (germline): MNHNS, SASEGT. The CDR3 region has the DNA TGTGCCAGCAGTGAAGCAGGGTTCAATCAGCCCCAGCATTTT. Translated: CASSEAGFNQPQHF.

This clonotype was detected ten times or more. The chain joins TRBV20-1 to TRBJ1-6; 9 nucleotides align to TRBD1. V shed 1 base, J shed 10 bases, and the junction held 5 bases outside the gene matches. The CDR3 is made up of 14 amino acids. The germline gives CDR1 DFQATT, CDR2 SNEGSKA (reference sequence). CDR3 sequence: CSARATGGGSPLHF. As DNA, the CDR3 is TGCAGTGCTAGAGCCACAGGGGGCGGCTCACCCCTCCACTTT.

This clonotype was seen many times. V and J are TRBV6-1 and TRBJ1-3; D is undetermined. The CDR3 consists of 13 residues. Trimming cost V 8 bases and J 3 bases, with 11 bases left between them. The germline V gene has CDR1 MNHNS and CDR2 SASEGT. The chain's CDR3 is CASATEYGNTIYF. The CDR3 bases are TGTGCCAGCGCCACAGAGTATGGAAACACCATATATTTT.

In its sample, this clonotype was seen a few times. A read error is possible here, since a much larger clone lies one base away. The chain recombines TRBV11-2 with TRBJ1-6; TRBD1 might be the D (6 bases). Germline CDR1 and CDR2: SGHAT and FQNNGV. The ends were cut back, 7 bases at V and 6 bases at J, with 16 bases in the middle. The CDR3 sequence is 15 residues long. The CDR3 DNA follows: TGTGCCAGCACCCCCTGGGAACAGGGTAATTCACCCCTCCACTTT. This gives the protein CASTPWEQGNSPLHF. Complete variable domain (other parts from reference TRBV11-2 and TRBJ1-6): EAGVAQSPRYKIIEKRQSVAFWCNPISGHATLYWYQQILGQGPKLLIQFQNNGVVDDSQLPKDRFSAERLKGVDSTLKIQPAKLEDSAVYLCASTPWEQGNSPLHFGNGTRLTVT.